The entry below gives a single TCR beta chain sequence along with its context. Amplification used 60 Vbeta primers and 13 Jbeta primers. Profiling relied on immunoSEQ multiplex PCR, and the TCRdb table lists in-frame clones only, not all of them. The sample lists approximately 90,000 clones, about 75% occurring once. V dropped 6 bases and J dropped 3 bases, with 12 bases sitting between them. CDR1 MNHNS and CDR2 SASEGT come from the germline V gene. This CDR3 contains 13 residues. These data originate in a study of cytomegalovirus exposure and HLA in healthy donors. The chain has TRBV6-1 and TRBJ2-7; D may be TRBD1 (6 bases). Sequences were obtained from PBMCs. The TCR originated in a woman between 40 and 55 years old in good health and CMV-seronegative. CDR3 region: CASSQDRSYEQYF. In DNA, the CDR3 is TGTGCCAGCAGCCAGGACAGAAGCTACGAGCAGTACTTC.